The entry below describes one TCR beta chain. Together with a sample-barcoded 5' primer, a J-beta primer mix was included in a second PCR lasting roughly 6 to 12 cycles. Each cDNA molecule carried a tag from a template-switch adaptor that contained 12 random nucleotides. TCRdb itself ran the 5' RACE reads through MiXCR, one entry per CDR3 protein. The sample contains roughly 1.6 million distinct CDR3 sequences, around 36% of which appear only once. The data were taken from a study of blood T cells in healthy people across ages. Germline-derived CDR1 and CDR2 are SGHRS and YFSETQ. This CDR3 is built from 16 residues. Trimming removed 4 bases at V and 4 bases at J, with 21 bases between.

The sequence came from a woman under 40 in good health. V and J are TRBV5-1 and TRBJ2-7; TRBD2 might be the D (6 bases). The sample was blood. DNA of the CDR3: TGCGCCAGCAGCCCGTGGAGGGACCCAATTTCTTACGAGCAGTACTTC. Translation: CASSPWRDPISYEQYF.